This TCR beta chain was recorded in a study of shared clonotypes between healthy human individuals. The CDR3 is 18 amino acids. Germline assignment: CDR1 MDHEN and CDR2 SYDVKM. The V end was cut by 3 bases, the J end by 6 bases, with 23 bases between. In the original processing: Filtering of immunoSEQ junctional sequences could not match full-length read filtering. TCRdb keeps only in-frame clones here, not all; method: immunoSEQ multiplex PCR. V and J calls and clone size follow that table, whereas D and trimming were derived from the DNA. The table records some 740,000 clones, nearly 95% of them present only once. Remarks on this clone: Its target is not known.

Whole-study results and caveats: Non-shared clonotypes showed lower generation probabilities than clonotypes common to all four donors. Donors were few, which limited the genetic and exposure-history diversity represented.

The naive CD8 population came from CD45RO-negative cells selected for CCR7, without terminally differentiated effector memory CD45RA+ cells. Sequencing was done on a sample of naive CD8+ T cells sorted from blood. The chain uses TRBV28 and TRBJ2-2; D could derive from TRBD1 or TRBD2 (5 bases each). The origin of this receptor is a young man in good health. This CDR3 is CASSLGHQFGGSAGELFF. For the CDR3, the DNA is TGTGCCAGCAGTTTGGGTCACCAGTTTGGGGGTTCAGCCGGGGAGCTGTTTTTT.